Listed below are T cell receptor beta chains from one sample, sequenced in a study of cytomegalovirus exposure and HLA in healthy donors. The assay was immunoSEQ multiplex PCR, and TCRdb's table has in-frame clones only and misses some. The repertoire holds around 120,000 clones, with around 81% as singletons. The sample consisted of PBMCs. The receptor source for this set is a woman in her 30s in good health and CMV-seronegative. The CDR3 runs from the conserved cysteine through the conserved F or W. The D gene is left open where the match is weak. Only part of the rows carry a size: once, few, many, or a class if the clone is expanded.

clone size	V gene	J gene	D gene	CDR3 DNA	CDR3 protein
.	TRBV5-1	TRBJ2-1	TRBD2	TGCGCCAGCAGCTGGGGACTAGAAAATGAGCAGTTCTTC	CASSWGLENEQFF
.	TRBV18	TRBJ2-7	.	TGTGCCAGCTCCCCCTCAAGAGTTCCCGATTACGAGCAGTACTTC	CASSPSRVPDYEQYF
.	TRBV18	TRBJ2-3	TRBD1	TGTGCCAGCTCACCACCGGGACAGGGGATATATACGCAGTATTTT	CASSPPGQGIYTQYF
once	TRBV28	TRBJ2-1	.	TGTGCCAGCAGTTTATTAAACAATGAGCAGTTCTTC	CASSLLNNEQFF
.	TRBV28	TRBJ2-7	TRBD1	TGTGCCAGCAGTCCCGGGACAGGGGGCTCCGAGCAGTACTTC	CASSPGTGGSEQYF
.	TRBV6-5	TRBJ2-4	.	TGTGCCAGCAGGGCGGTATCAGCCAAAAACATTCAGTACTTC	CASRAVSAKNIQYF
once	TRBV6-4	TRBJ2-3	TRBD1	TGTGCCAGCAGCGATTTCCCGGGACAGGGCACAGATACGCAGTATTTT	CASSDFPGQGTDTQYF
.	TRBV6-4	TRBJ2-1	TRBD1	TGTGCCAGCAGTCGGACAGGGACCGATGAGCAGTTCTTC	CASSRTGTDEQFF
.	TRBV2	TRBJ2-7	.	TGTGCCAGCAGTGAAACAGGGCAAACCCAAGTGGAGCAGTACTTC	CASSETGQTQVEQYF
.	TRBV28	TRBJ2-7	TRBD2	TGTGCCAGCAACCTTGGGACTAGCGGGACCTACGAGCAGTACTTC	CASNLGTSGTYEQYF
.	TRBV6-5	TRBJ2-3	.	TGTGCCAGCAGTACTTCTAGCGCAGATACGCAGTATTTT	CASSTSSADTQYF
.	TRBV21-1	TRBJ2-1	.	TGTGCCAGCAGCCGCCAGGTGGCGGGAGGGGACAATGAGCAGTTCTTC	CASSRQVAGGDNEQFF
.	TRBV5-1	TRBJ2-7	TRBD2	TGCGCCAGCAGATCCCCGACTCAGCGAACCGGGGGGGAGCAGTACTTC	CASRSPTQRTGGEQYF
.	TRBV27	TRBJ2-1	TRBD2	TGTGCCTCGACGGGAGGGCCATACAATGAGCAGTTCTTC	CASTGGPYNEQFF
.	TRBV5-4	TRBJ2-2	.	TGTGCCAGCAGCTTGCAGGGCTCGGGCACCGGGGAGCTGTTTTTT	CASSLQGSGTGELFF
.	TRBV7-2	TRBJ2-1	.	TGTGCCAGCAGCCTATCCACGGGACACGGATTCTTC	CASSLSTGHGFF
once	TRBV5-1	TRBJ2-7	TRBD1	TGCGCCAGCAGCCAGGGACAGGGCATACCCTACGAGCAGTACTTC	CASSQGQGIPYEQYF
.	TRBV7-9	TRBJ2-2	TRBD2	TGTGCCAGCAGCTCTGGACTAGCGTTGAACACCGGGGAGCTGTTTTTT	CASSSGLALNTGELFF
.	TRBV7-6	TRBJ2-1	.	TGTGCCAGCAGCCCGGAGCAGTTCTTC	CASSPEQFF
.	TRBV5-1	TRBJ1-2	.	TGCGCCAGCAGCCAGACAGTAATAGGAGGCTACACCTTC	CASSQTVIGGYTF
.	TRBV4-1	TRBJ1-6	TRBD1	TGCGCCAGCAGCCACGCCGACAGGGTCAATTCACCCCTCCACTTT	CASSHADRVNSPLHF
once	TRBV28	TRBJ1-2	.	TGTGCCAGCAGTTCGTCAAACGACCAAACCGCGGGGGGCTACACCTTC	CASSSSNDQTAGGYTF
.	TRBV29-1	TRBJ2-7	.	TGCAGCGTTGGGGTGGGAGTGAGCTCCTACGAGCAGTACTTC	CSVGVGVSSYEQYF
.	TRBV4-2	TRBJ2-7	TRBD2	TGTGCCAGCAGCCAGGAGACTAGCAGTTCCTACGAGCAGTACTTC	CASSQETSSSYEQYF
.	TRBV27	TRBJ1-2	TRBD1	TGTGCCAGCAGTTATAAAACCCAGGGGGGTGGCTACACCTTC	CASSYKTQGGGYTF
.	TRBV6-4	TRBJ2-1	TRBD2	TGTGCCAGCAGTGACCGTGGCGGGAGGGCCTACAATGAGCAGTTCTTC	CASSDRGGRAYNEQFF
.	TRBV5-1	TRBJ2-3	TRBD1	TGCGCCAGCCCCCCGGGACAGGTCACAGATACGCAGTATTTT	CASPPGQVTDTQYF
.	TRBV6-5	TRBJ2-7	.	TGTGCCAGCAGTTACTCGCTATACTACGAGCAGTACTTC	CASSYSLYYEQYF
once	TRBV11-2	TRBJ2-1	.	TGTGCCAGCAGTCCTAGGACACTCGGCGGGTTCTTC	CASSPRTLGGFF
.	TRBV6-4	TRBJ1-4	.	TGTGCCAGCAACAACGCAGGGAGGGATGAAAAACTGTTTTTT	CASNNAGRDEKLFF
.	TRBV7-9	TRBJ1-1	TRBD1	TGTGCCAGCAGCTTAGGGAATCCGGGACAGGGCACTGAAGCTTTCTTT	CASSLGNPGQGTEAFF
.	TRBV19	TRBJ2-7	TRBD1	TGTGCCAGTAGTATCCGGGACAGGGGTATTTACGAGCAGTACTTC	CASSIRDRGIYEQYF
.	TRBV2	TRBJ1-2	.	TGTGCCAGCAGTGAACTCGGGTATTACACCTTC	CASSELGYYTF
.	TRBV9	TRBJ2-1	.	TGTGCCAGCAGCGTAGGAGCGGAGGCCTATGAGCAGTTCTTC	CASSVGAEAYEQFF
once	TRBV9	TRBJ2-5	TRBD2	TGTGCCAGCAGCGTAACTGGGACTAGCGTACAAGAGACCCAGTACTTC	CASSVTGTSVQETQYF
once	TRBV5-1	TRBJ2-5	.	TGCGCCAGCAGCCCAGGGACAAGCCAAGAGACCCAGTACTTC	CASSPGTSQETQYF
.	TRBV5-6	TRBJ1-1	TRBD1	TGTGCCAGCAGCTTGTTTGGGGACAGGTTATTGGAGACTGAAGCTTTCTTT	CASSLFGDRLLETEAFF